The rows below give T cell receptor beta chains drawn from one sample of a study of tumor and adjacent non-tumor tissue in lung cancer. One entry per CDR3 protein, called by TCRdb with MiXCR from the multiplex PCR reads. The sample comprises around 60,000 distinct CDR3 sequences, about 56% of which are singletons, and about 32% rests with the top ten. The sequenced material came from distant non-tumor lung tissue. These receptors all come from a man between 65 and 85 years old with non-small cell lung cancer. The CDR3 runs from the conserved cysteine through the conserved F or W. D genes are given only for firm matches. The size field is filled for only some rows; it gives once, few, many or a size class.

D,size,V,J,CDR3,DNA
TRBD1,many,TRBV30,TRBJ1-1,CAWNNRQGILGTEAFF,TGTGCCTGGAACAACCGACAGGGAATTTTGGGCACTGAAGCTTTCTTT
-,-,TRBV5-4,TRBJ2-1,CANSTRREFNEQFF,TGTGCCAACAGCACCCGGAGGGAATTCAATGAGCAGTTCTTC
-,-,TRBV11-2,TRBJ2-5,CVSSSPYRETQYF,TGTGTCAGCAGCTCTCCGTACAGAGAGACCCAGTACTTC
TRBD2,-,TRBV11-2,TRBJ2-7,CANGFRPLAGSSYEQYF,TGTGCCAACGGCTTCAGACCCCTAGCGGGGAGCTCCTACGAGCAGTACTTC
TRBD1,-,TRBV20-1,TRBJ2-5,CSAQDRVVQVTQYF,TGCAGTGCCCAGGACAGGGTCGTCCAAGTGACCCAGTACTTC
-,-,TRBV10-3,TRBJ2-1,CTISESLQLGEQFF,TGTACCATCAGTGAGTCCCTTCAGTTAGGCGAGCAGTTCTTC
TRBD2,-,TRBV6-4,TRBJ2-4,CAGSVSGRARIQYF,TGTGCCGGCAGCGTAAGTGGGAGGGCCCGTATTCAGTACTTC
TRBD1,-,TRBV6-5,TRBJ1-3,CASSYGTVSGNTIYF,TGTGCCAGCAGTTATGGGACAGTCTCTGGAAACACCATATATTTT
TRBD1,once,TRBV5-1,TRBJ2-7,CTSSTTGGAYEQYF,TGCACCAGCAGCACCACAGGGGGCGCCTACGAGCAGTACTTC
-,-,TRBV6-1,TRBJ2-2,CASSDAHGSDTGELFF,TGTGCCAGCAGTGATGCACACGGTTCGGACACCGGGGAACTGTTTTTT
TRBD1,-,TRBV2,TRBJ2-3,CASSPRDRVGDTQYF,TGTGCCAGCAGCCCCCGGGACAGGGTGGGGGATACGCAGTATTTT
TRBD2,-,TRBV11-2,TRBJ2-7,CDSSQISRPSGTSYEQYF,TGTGACAGTAGCCAAATTAGTAGGCCTAGCGGTACCTCCTACGAGCAGTACTTC
TRBD2,few,TRBV20-1,TRBJ2-2,CSSPRAGANTGELFF,TGCAGCTCACCTCGAGCGGGAGCGAACACCGGGGAGCTGTTTTTT
-,-,TRBV5-4,TRBJ2-7,CASSLDRTPHEQYF,TGTGCCAGTAGCTTGGATCGGACACCCCACGAGCAGTACTTC
TRBD1,-,TRBV29-1,TRBJ1-5,CSVGIGTGGSSNQPQHF,TGCAGCGTAGGTATCGGGACAGGGGGTTCGAGCAATCAACCCCAGCATTTT
-,-,TRBV28,TRBJ2-5,CASSLDARQETQYF,TGTGCCAGCAGTTTAGACGCTCGGCAAGAGACCCAGTACTTC
TRBD2,-,TRBV6-5,TRBJ2-1,CVSSYSWRGGNEQFF,TGTGTCAGCAGTTACTCCTGGCGGGGGGGCAATGAGCAGTTCTTC
TRBD2,medium-sized,TRBV11-2,TRBJ2-4,CASSLLGGSGAEKDKNIQYF,TGTGCCAGCAGTCTTCTCGGAGGTAGCGGGGCAGAGAAGGACAAAAACATTCAGTACTTC
-,-,TRBV11-2,TRBJ2-6,CASSEGVHEVSGANVLTF,TGTGCCAGCAGCGAGGGGGTCCACGAAGTCTCTGGGGCCAACGTCCTGACGTTC
-,-,TRBV5-4,TRBJ2-2,CANSIPTGELFF,TGTGCCAACAGCATACCCACCGGGGAGCTGTTTTTT
-,-,TRBV28,TRBJ1-1,CVSTTAGTTDTEAFF,TGTGTCAGTACTACCGCAGGGACTACGGATACTGAAGCTTTCTTT
-,-,TRBV5-1,TRBJ2-3,CASTHESGRGVADTQYF,TGCGCCAGCACCCATGAGTCGGGACGCGGGGTTGCTGATACGCAGTATTTT
-,once,TRBV6-5,TRBJ2-3,CTSSYSQPHGTDTQYF,TGTACCAGCAGTTACTCGCAACCCCACGGGACAGATACGCAGTATTTT
TRBD1,few,TRBV5-5,TRBJ1-3,CASSLGQSPGNTIYF,TGTGCCAGTAGCTTGGGACAGAGCCCTGGAAACACCATATATTTT
-,medium-sized,TRBV7-9,TRBJ2-2,CASSFPRELFF,TGTGCCAGCAGCTTCCCTCGGGAGCTGTTTTTT
-,many,TRBV14,TRBJ1-6,CASSQVLSSPLHF,TGTGCCAGCAGCCAAGTCTTGAGTTCACCCCTCCACTTT
-,-,TRBV24-1,TRBJ2-2,CVTSGRVTGELFF,TGTGTCACCAGCGGCAGGGTCACTGGGGAGCTGTTTTTT
TRBD1,-,TRBV5-6,TRBJ2-7,CACSLLTGGLYEQYF,TGTGCCTGCAGCCTTCTGACAGGGGGCCTCTACGAGCAGTACTTC
-,-,TRBV11-2,TRBJ2-7,CASSLGNRNNEQYF,TGTGCCAGCAGCTTAGGAAACAGAAACAACGAGCAGTATTTC
TRBD1,few,TRBV5-1,TRBJ1-2,CASSQDRGTYGYTF,TGCGCCAGCAGCCAGGACAGGGGTACCTATGGCTACACCTTC
-,-,TRBV4-1,TRBJ2-7,CSSSQDPGHGDYEQYF,TGCTCCAGCAGCCAAGACCCCGGGCATGGTGACTACGAGCAGTACTTC
-,-,TRBV5-1,TRBJ2-6,CASSRTDSEANVLTF,TGCGCCAGCAGCAGGACGGACTCTGAGGCCAACGTCCTGACTTTC
-,many,TRBV6-1,TRBJ1-6,CASRLQPGKQDSPLHF,TGTGCCAGCAGACTTCAGCCGGGTAAACAGGATTCACCCCTCCACTTT
-,-,TRBV6-5,TRBJ2-7,CASSYASRGDEQYF,TGTGCCAGCAGTTACGCCTCTCGAGGCGACGAGCAGTACTTC
-,-,TRBV29-1,TRBJ1-2,CSVDPLRGTGFAF,TGCAGCGTTGACCCGCTTAGGGGAACTGGCTTCGCCTTC
-,-,TRBV20-1,TRBJ1-2,CIARSQNSANYGYTF,TGCATTGCTAGAAGTCAGAACAGTGCTAACTATGGCTACACCTTC
TRBD1,many,TRBV12-3/TRBV12-4,TRBJ1-5,CASSSSGGGSNQPQHF,TGTGCCAGCAGTTCATCAGGGGGTGGAAGCAATCAGCCCCAGCATTTT
-,many,TRBV6-5,TRBJ2-5,CASSFQGFETQYF,TGTGCCAGCAGTTTCCAGGGTTTTGAGACCCAGTACTTC
-,many,TRBV11-1,TRBJ2-7,CASSLARGRSYEQYF,TGTGCCAGCAGCTTAGCCAGGGGGAGGTCCTACGAGCAGTACTTC
TRBD2,-,TRBV11-3,TRBJ2-1,CTSSLLAGVNNEHFF,TGTACCAGCAGCCTTCTAGCGGGTGTTAACAATGAGCACTTCTTC
-,few,TRBV11-3,TRBJ2-5,CASSLGRKLQETQYF,TGTGCCAGCAGCTTAGGACGGAAGCTCCAAGAGACCCAGTATTTC
TRBD2,many,TRBV6-1,TRBJ2-5,CAGPGGGETQYF,TGTGCCGGACCCGGCGGGGGAGAGACCCAGTACTTC
TRBD2,few,TRBV7-8,TRBJ2-7,CASSSGLAEVYEQYF,TGTGCCAGCAGCTCGGGACTAGCGGAAGTCTACGAGCAGTACTTC
TRBD2,many,TRBV4-2,TRBJ2-1,CASSQGRLAGYNEQFF,TGTGCCAGCAGCCAAGGGAGACTAGCGGGGTACAATGAGCAGTTCTTC
-,many,TRBV24-1,TRBJ2-5,CATSDEGQAETQYF,TGTGCCACCAGTGACGAGGGACAAGCAGAGACCCAGTACTTC